This TCR beta chain was profiled in a study of control samples from healthy donors and cancer patients. Profiling relied on immunoSEQ multiplex PCR, and the TCRdb table lists in-frame clones only, not all of them. The sample shows some 140,000 clones, about 88% of them seen only once. The sample taken for sequencing was blood. This sequence was found in a woman in her 30s in good health.

The CDR3 nucleotides are TGTGCCAGCAGCCGGGGGCCGACCACTGAAGCTTTCTTT. Protein product: CASSRGPTTEAFF. The chain recombines TRBV5-8 with TRBJ1-1; D might be TRBD1 (6 bases). The CDR3 consists of 13 residues. V was shortened by 4 bases and J by 4 bases, with 11 bases between the two germline ends. Germline V lookup: CDR1 SGHTS, CDR2 YDEGEE.